Shown below are 2 T cell receptor beta chains from a single sample sequenced in a study of T cell responses to AZD1222 COVID-19 vaccine. This table comes from immunoSEQ multiplex PCR, and its TCRdb copy is limited to in-frame clones, with some not included. The sample yields 70,000 to 95,000 clones, 70% to 90% seen once. Sample: peripheral blood, taken on day 0 of MenACWY control vaccination. These TCRs come from an adult in good health.

V usage is TRBV7-6 and J usage is TRBJ2-7, with 8 bases aligning to TRBD2. V was clipped by 4 bases and J by 3 bases; unmatched bases: 5. The CDR3 covers 14 residues. Per the germline V gene, CDR1 is SGHVS and CDR2 is FNYEAQ. CDR3 region: CASSSREGGYEQYF. DNA for the CDR3: TGTGCCAGCAGCTCTCGGGAGGGGGGCTACGAGCAGTACTTC.

The chain couples TRBV7-6 to TRBJ2-7; 12 nucleotides line up with TRBD1. Trimming at V came to 8 bases and at J to 7 bases, leaving 18 bases not matched to a gene. The germline V gene encodes CDR1 SGHVS and CDR2 FNYEAQ. This CDR3 is built from 17 residues. In nucleotides, the CDR3 is TGTGCCAGCGGCAGCCTGAACCAGGGACAGGGGGCGCAGGAGCAGTACTTC. It specifies CASGSLNQGQGAQEQYF. Variable domain in full (rest from reference TRBV7-6 and TRBJ2-7): GAGVSQSPRYKVTKRGQDVALRCDPISGHVSLYWYRQALGQGPEFLTYFNYEAQQDKSGLPNDRFSAERPEGSISTLTIQRTEQRDSAMYRCASGSLNQGQGAQEQYFGPGTRLTVT.